This T cell receptor beta chain was sequenced during a study of blood T cells in healthy people across ages. The J segment lost 5 bases and the V segment lost 4 bases, leaving 8 bases of the junction unmatched. This CDR3 contains 16 residues. Germline CDR1 SGHTA, CDR2 FQGTGA. Researchers isolated at least 6 million PBMCs per sample. Study-wide results and limits: It was the long-lived donors that had more naive CD4+ cells and higher diversity than aged donors. Any changes in expanded clonotypes were possibly confounded, as donor CMV status remained unknown.

Primers used in a second PCR of roughly 7 to 12 cycles were a sample-barcoded 5' primer and a J-beta primer mix. Via MiXCR, TCRdb re-called the 5' RACE reads, giving one row per CDR3 protein. The sample has fewer than 1.5 million distinct CDR3 sequences; around two fifths are singletons. Turning to this clonotype: The antigen remains unidentified.

What was sequenced was blood. The sequence was obtained from a woman under 30 in good health. The chain has TRBV7-3 and TRBJ2-3, with 11 bases that match TRBD2. The CDR3 loop reads CASSYTSGGWKDTQYF. The CDR3 nucleotides read TGTGCCAGCAGCTACACTAGCGGGGGTTGGAAAGATACGCAGTATTTT.